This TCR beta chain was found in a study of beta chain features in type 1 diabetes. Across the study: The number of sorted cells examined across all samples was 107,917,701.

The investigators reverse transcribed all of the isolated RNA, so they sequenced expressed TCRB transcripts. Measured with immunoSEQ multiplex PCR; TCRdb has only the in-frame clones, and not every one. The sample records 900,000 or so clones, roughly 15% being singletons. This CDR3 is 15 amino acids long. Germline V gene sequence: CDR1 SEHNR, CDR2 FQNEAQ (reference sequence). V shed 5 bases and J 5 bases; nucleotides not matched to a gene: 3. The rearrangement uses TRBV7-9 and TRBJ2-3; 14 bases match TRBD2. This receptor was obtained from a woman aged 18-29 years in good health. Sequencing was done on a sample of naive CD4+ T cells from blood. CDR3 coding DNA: TGTGCCAGCAGCAAGGGACTAGCGGGAGTAGATACGCAGTATTTT. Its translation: CASSKGLAGVDTQYF.